This T cell receptor (beta chain) stems from a study of tumor-infiltrating lymphocytes in localized non-small cell lung cancer. Looking at the study overall: Resected tumor was paired with non-adjacent uninvolved lung from the same patient.

Produced via immunoSEQ multiplex PCR; TCRdb's table is partial and in-frame only. Among under 2,500 clones listed, more than 45% were seen once. V was clipped by 4 bases and J by 5 bases, with 10 bases between them. The CDR3 spans 13 residues. CDR1 is SGHRS and CDR2 is YFSETQ in the germline V gene. This TCR came from a human donor with non-small cell lung cancer. Some clones in this sample may be carry-over from other donors' samples. Sample: uninvolved lung tissue not adjacent to the tumor. The chain uses TRBV5-1 and TRBJ1-5; D not resolved. The CDR3 region is CASSPWPYQPQHF. The DNA for the CDR3 is TGCGCCAGCAGCCCCTGGCCGTATCAGCCCCAGCATTTT. Based on the CDR3 plus reference TRBV5-1 and TRBJ1-5, the full variable domain is KAGVTQTPRYLIKTRGQQVTLSCSPISGHRSVSWYQQTPGQGLQFLFEYFSETQRNKGNFPGRFSGRQFSNSRSEMNVSTLELGDSALYLCASSPWPYQPQHFGDGTRLSIL.